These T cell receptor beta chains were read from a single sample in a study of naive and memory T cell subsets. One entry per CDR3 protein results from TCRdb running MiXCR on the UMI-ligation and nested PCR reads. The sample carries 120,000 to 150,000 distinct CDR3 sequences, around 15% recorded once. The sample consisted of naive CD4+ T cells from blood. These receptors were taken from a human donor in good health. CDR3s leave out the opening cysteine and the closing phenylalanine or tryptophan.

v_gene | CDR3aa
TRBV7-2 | ASSPAGIDGYT
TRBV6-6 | ASRRIGASYEQY
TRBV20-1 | SARAPRGTRQGETQY
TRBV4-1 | ASSQDLAGGPVNEQF
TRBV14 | ASSQDPGRGTDTQY
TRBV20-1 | SARRQGRYEQY
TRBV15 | ATSFRFGDGYT
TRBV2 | ASSRGGPRETQY
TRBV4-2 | ASSQGLAETQY
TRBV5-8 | ASSLEWDAKGTSGFNEQF
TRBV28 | ASQKICSAYEQY
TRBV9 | ASSESGRGPNEQF
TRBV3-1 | ASSQTEQGPYGYT
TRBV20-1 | SARRWDLKAYEQY
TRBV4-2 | ASSQDLAAGNTIY
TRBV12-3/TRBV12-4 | ASSSPESGNSYNEQF
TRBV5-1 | ASSLRPMNTEAF
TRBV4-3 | ASSQQTGTRWNEQF
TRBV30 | AWSVLGTGSTTEAF
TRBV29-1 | SVLAGISGELF
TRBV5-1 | ASSILTGAVYEQY
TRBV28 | ASRHPPGQGQGYEQY
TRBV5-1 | ASSLVAGLNEQY
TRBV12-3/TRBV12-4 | ASSFDGLGVMNTEAF
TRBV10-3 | AISESCRGAEQY
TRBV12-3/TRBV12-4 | ASSRSGTGNEQF
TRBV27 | ASSLLQGAQGYT
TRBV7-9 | ASSSRGTPNEQF
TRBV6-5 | ATAFRGAGNQPQH
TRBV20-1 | SARVRKFSTDTQY
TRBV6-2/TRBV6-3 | ASRGRGLARNEQF
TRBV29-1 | SVLKGGEQF
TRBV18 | ASATTDLNQPQH
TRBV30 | AWSNVIEPLH
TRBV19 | ASSMTSGARGTGELF
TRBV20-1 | SAPGTSGRAISAYEQY
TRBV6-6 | ASSYSTSSLNEQY
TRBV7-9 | ASATGSTDTQY
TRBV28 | ASSLAGLGQANTEAF
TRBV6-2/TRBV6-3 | ASRRNTDTQY
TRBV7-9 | ASSFYNEQF
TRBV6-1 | ASREGQAGGNTQY
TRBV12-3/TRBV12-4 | ASSFSQAGSGELF
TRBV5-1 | ASRLTNTEAF
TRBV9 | ASSARDGPSGNTIY
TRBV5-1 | ASSLGGQINEKLF
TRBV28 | ASSLRGGYGYT
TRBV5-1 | ASSLGTANLEAF
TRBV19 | ASSISGRGIQY
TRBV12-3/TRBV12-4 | ASSLAFRGQEYYGYT
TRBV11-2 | ASSLRSTASTYNEQF
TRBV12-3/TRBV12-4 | ASSSWDTQY
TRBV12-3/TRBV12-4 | ASSEDRRGVEQY
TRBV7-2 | ASSLDRDRGAHEQY
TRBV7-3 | ASSLTSGISDTQY
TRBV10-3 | AISETRGVTSDEQY
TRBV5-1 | ASSLAPSGGPYEQY
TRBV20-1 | SAEPAGGDTQY
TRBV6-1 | ASRSGGGYEQY
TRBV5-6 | ASSLPAAGAGEQY